These 14 T cell receptor beta chains originate from one sample sequenced in a study of T-cell reconstitution after alpha-beta-depleted transplantation in children. Unique molecular identifiers were built into the TCRbeta library. MiXCR was run by TCRdb on the PCR reads, yielding one entry per CDR3 protein. The table shows hundreds of thousands of distinct CDR3 sequences, with approximately 13% occurring only once. Sequenced material: PBMCs, mostly from graft donor cells, taken 360 days after TCRalphabeta/CD19-depleted stem cell transplant. The receptors here all came from a male patient between 5 and 17 years old who had a stem cell transplant for acute myeloid leukemia, so the T cells may come from the graft donor.

This clonotype was counted only a few times. The chain carries TRBV7-3 and TRBJ2-1; TRBD2 agrees at 14 bases. The CDR3 runs 17 residues. CDR1 is SGHTA, CDR2 FQGTGA, per germline. Germline trimming cut 4 bases from V and 9 bases from J; bases unmatched to any gene: 11. Here the CDR3 DNA reads TGTGCCAGCAGCTCTGCACCGGGACTAGCGGGAGCCCTTGAGCAGTTCTTC. Encoded protein: CASSSAPGLAGALEQFF. Filled out from reference TRBV7-3 and TRBJ2-1, the complete variable domain reads GAGVSQTPSNKVTEKGKYVELRCDPISGHTALYWYRQSLGQGPEFLIYFQGTGAADDSGLPNDRFFAVRPEGSVSTLKIQRTERGDSAVYLCASSSAPGLAGALEQFFGPGTRLTVL.

V usage is TRBV5-6 and J usage is TRBJ2-1, with no clear D. Germline V gene sequence: CDR1 SGHDT, CDR2 YYEEEE. V was trimmed by 6 bases and J by 6 bases, leaving 16 bases between them. The CDR3 consists of 14 residues. The CDR3 DNA is TGTGCCAGCACCCTAAGTACAGTCTCCAATGAGCAGTTCTTC. It is translated as CASTLSTVSNEQFF.

The J gene is TRBJ2-7, the V gene TRBV7-2; possibly TRBD2 for D (6 bases). This CDR3 is 15 amino acids long. Germline assignment: CDR1 SGHTA and CDR2 FQGNSA. The V and J ends lost 0 bases and 2 bases respectively, with 11 bases between them. CDR3 in amino acids: CASSLAGDSAYEQYF. Here the CDR3 DNA reads TGTGCCAGCAGCTTAGCTGGGGACTCAGCCTACGAGCAGTACTTC. Combining the CDR3 with reference TRBV7-2 and TRBJ2-7 gives the whole variable domain GAGVSQSPSNKVTEKGKDVELRCDPISGHTALYWYRQSLGQGLEFLIYFQGNSAPDKSGLPSDRFSAERTGGSVSTLTIQRTQQEDSAVYLCASSLAGDSAYEQYFGPGTRLTVT.

This clonotype was seen a handful of times. The V call is TRBV11-3, the J call TRBJ2-7, with TRBD1 as a possible D gene (5 bases). Germline V CDR1 and CDR2: SGHNT, YENEEA. This CDR3 has 15 residues. The germline V and J ends were trimmed by 5 bases and 3 bases, with 17 bases remaining between them. The DNA of the CDR3 is TGTGCCAGCAGCGAAGGGGCGGCCGTTGTCTACGAGCAGTACTTC. Translation gives CASSEGAAVVYEQYF.

This clonotype was counted at least ten times. The CDR3 DNA sequence: TGCAGTGCTCGCGGGACTAGCGGCACAGATACGCAGTATTTT. Encoded protein: CSARGTSGTDTQYF. The rearrangement uses TRBV20-1 and TRBJ2-3; 10 bases agree with TRBD2. CDR3 length equals 14 residues. The V and J ends lost 5 bases and 1 base, in that order; junction bases with no gene match: 3. CDR1 DFQATT and CDR2 SNEGSKA come from the germline V gene (reference sequence).

The V and J genes are TRBV20-1 and TRBJ1-3, with TRBD1 matching over 10 bases. CDR3 size: 17 residues. Per germline, CDR1 DFQATT and CDR2 SNEGSKA (reference sequence). The junction had 12 bases not matched to a gene; V was cut back by 3 bases and J by 4 bases. CDR3 DNA: TGCAGTGCTAGCCCCACACGACAGGGGGCGGGCGGAAACACCATATATTTT. It is translated as CSASPTRQGAGGNTIYF.

This clonotype was counted between two and nine times. The chain joins TRBV28 to TRBJ1-4; tentatively, D is TRBD1 (6 bases). The length of the CDR3 is 14 residues. The V gene's germline CDR1 is MDHEN and CDR2 SYDVKM. Between the trimmed V and J ends, which lost 6 bases and 8 bases, there was a span of 16 bases. CDR3: CASRKPGEREKLFF. CDR3 nucleotides: TGTGCCAGCAGAAAACCAGGGGAGAGAGAAAAACTGTTTTTT. Full variable domain (outside the CDR3, taken from reference TRBV28 and TRBJ1-4): DVKVTQSSRYLVKRTGEKVFLECVQDMDHENMFWYRQDPGLGLRLIYFSYDVKMKEKGDIPEGYSVSREKKERFSLILESASTNQTSMYLCASRKPGEREKLFFGSGTQLSVL.

CDR3 amino acids: CSVEDRRARRENTEAFF. CDR3 nucleotides: TGCAGCGTTGAAGACCGCCGCGCCAGGAGAGAGAACACTGAAGCTTTCTTT. The chain is built from TRBV29-1 and TRBJ1-1; D ambiguous. V was cut by 0 bases and J by 1 base, with 18 bases left in between. Germline CDR1 and CDR2: SQVTM and ANQGSEA. CDR3 size: 17 residues.

The chain combines TRBV7-9 with TRBJ2-7; D is unresolved. V gave up 1 base and J gave up 0 bases, with 10 bases separating them. Per the germline V gene, CDR1 is SEHNR and CDR2 is FQNEAQ (reference sequence). The CDR3 extends over 15 amino acids. The CDR3 DNA reads as TGTGCCAGCAGCTTAGTTCATAGGTACTCCTACGAGCAGTACTTC. Its translation is CASSLVHRYSYEQYF.

The rearrangement links TRBV28 to TRBJ2-7; the match to TRBD2 covers 8 bases. The length of the CDR3 is 15 residues. The germline gives CDR1 MDHEN, CDR2 SYDVKM. The junction had 10 bases not matched to a gene; V was cut back by 6 bases and J by 3 bases. CDR3 coding DNA: TGTGCCAGCAGACCCCCGGGACTAGTTCGCTACGAGCAGTACTTC. It specifies CASRPPGLVRYEQYF.

There are a few counts of this clonotype. The rearrangement uses TRBV7-8 and TRBJ2-5; possible D gene TRBD2, 5 bases. The CDR3 sequence is 18 residues long. The germline V and J ends were trimmed by 5 bases and 0 bases, with 22 bases remaining between them. Germline V gene sequence: CDR1 SGHVS, CDR2 FQNEAQ. The CDR3, as DNA: TGTGCCAGCAGCCCTTCCCCCAGCAGCGGCCTGTACCAAGAGACCCAGTACTTC. Amino acids: CASSPSPSSGLYQETQYF.

In its sample, this clonotype was seen a few times. CDR3 nucleotide sequence: TGTGCCAGCAGCAACACCCGGGGACGGGGGGACTATGGCTACACCTTC. Translating gives CASSNTRGRGDYGYTF. This chain joins TRBV28 and TRBJ1-2; D is perhaps TRBD1 (5 bases). This CDR3 spans 16 amino acids. CDR1 and CDR2 from the germline V gene are MDHEN and SYDVKM. Deletions cut 6 bases from V and 3 bases from J, with 20 bases between.

This clonotype was detected only a few times. This chain links TRBV7-8 with TRBJ2-5, with D possibly matching TRBD2 (6 bases). The CDR3 length is 15 residues. V gave up 2 bases and J gave up 5 bases, with 15 bases separating them. In germline, CDR1 is SGHVS, CDR2 FQNEAQ. Here the CDR3 reads CASSLRARLEETQYF. The CDR3 bases are TGTGCCAGCAGCTTACGAGCGCGACTAGAGGAGACCCAGTACTTC.

The genes are TRBV12-3 or TRBV12-4 and TRBJ2-5; 10 positions match TRBD1. CDR3 length equals 15 residues. Trimming took 6 bases from V and 4 from J; bases not matched to a gene: 8. Here the CDR3 DNA reads TGTGCCAGCAGGCCTAGACAGGGGGCCGGAGAGACCCAGTACTTC. This gives the protein CASRPRQGAGETQYF.